One TCR beta chain is described in this entry. Its antigen remains unknown. These data come from a study of T cell responses to AZD1222 COVID-19 vaccine. At the level of the study: Second doses were pooled across both intervals (about 4 or about 12 weeks). Study-wide findings and caveats: Donors, mostly white British, included more females; clonal diversity was possibly underestimated. Reports say nearly half of spike-specific TCRs go after unmutated variant regions.

Data came from immunoSEQ multiplex PCR; TCRdb stores just in-frame clones and leaves some out. The sample consists of roughly 120,000 clones, roughly 90% of them appearing once. CDR1 and CDR2 from the germline V gene are SEHNR and FQNEAQ (reference sequence). V was clipped by 3 bases and J by 4 bases, with 12 bases between them. The CDR3 runs 14 residues. The gene calls are TRBV7-9 and TRBJ1-2; D unclear. The sequencing used peripheral blood, collected on day 0 of AZD1222 vaccination. The receptor's source is an adult in good health. The CDR3: CASSFRAATYGYTF. The CDR3 region has the DNA TGTGCCAGCAGCTTTAGGGCAGCGACCTATGGCTACACCTTC.